Listed below are T cell receptor beta chains from one sample, sequenced in a study of T cell clonotyping in hematopoietic cell transplantation. The data were produced by immunoSEQ multiplex PCR, yet TCRdb's version contains in-frame clones alone and is incomplete. The data contain around 10,000 clones, approximately 94% of them singletons. The input for sequencing was PBMCs, taken 100 days after allogeneic stem cell transplant. The receptors stem from a male patient in his forties or fifties who had an allogeneic stem cell transplant from a related donor, so T cells may come from the graft donor. Some clones in this sample may be carry-over from other donors' samples. The CDR3 runs from the conserved cysteine through the conserved F or W. The D gene is left open where the match is weak. Size tells how often a clone was seen (once, few, many) or the class of an expanded clone, and some rows leave it out.

TRBJ2-1,TRBV28,-,TRBD1,TGTGCCAGCAGTCCCGTGACAGGGCCGACCATCAATGAGCAGTTCTTC,CASSPVTGPTINEQFF
TRBJ2-5,TRBV5-1,once,-,TGCGCCAGCAGCTTGGGTAGGGTCCAAGAGACCCAGTACTTC,CASSLGRVQETQYF
TRBJ2-4,TRBV29-1,-,-,TGCAGCGCCCGCAGACTTAGCTCGGACATTCAGTACTTC,CSARRLSSDIQYF
TRBJ2-7,TRBV27,-,TRBD1,TGTGCCAGCAGTCACACCGGGACAGGGGTCGAGCAGTACTTC,CASSHTGTGVEQYF
TRBJ2-5,TRBV4-2,-,-,TGTGCCAGCAGCCTAGAACCGGTTGGGGAGACCCAGTACTTC,CASSLEPVGETQYF
TRBJ2-5,TRBV2,-,TRBD1,TGTGCCAGCAGTGAATCTCGGGACAGGGTAGGGTTCGGAGAGACCCAGTACTTC,CASSESRDRVGFGETQYF
TRBJ1-5,TRBV7-6,-,-,TGTGCCAGCAGCTTAGGGAATAGCAATCAGCCCCAGCATTTT,CASSLGNSNQPQHF
TRBJ1-1,TRBV2,few,TRBD1,TGTGCCAGCAGGGACAGGATCATGAACACTGAAGCTTTCTTT,CASRDRIMNTEAFF
TRBJ1-1,TRBV6-1,-,TRBD1,TGTGCCAGCAGTCCCAGGACAGGGAACACTGAAGCTTTCTTT,CASSPRTGNTEAFF
TRBJ1-2,TRBV4-3,-,-,TGCGCCAGCAGCCAAGTTCCCGGAGGCTATGGCTACACCTTC,CASSQVPGGYGYTF
TRBJ1-2,TRBV7-2,few,-,TGTGCCAGCAGTGAGGTGGAGGGTTGGGGCTACACCTTC,CASSEVEGWGYTF
TRBJ2-7,TRBV30,-,-,TGTGCCGTATCGGGAGGGACAGGCTACGAGCAGTACTTC,CAVSGGTGYEQYF
TRBJ2-7,TRBV14,-,TRBD1,TGTGCCAGCAGCCCTAGACAGGGGGGCTACTACGAGCAGTACTTC,CASSPRQGGYYEQYF
TRBJ2-3,TRBV19,-,-,TGTGCCAGTAGTCCTACGGCTACAGATACGCAGTATTTT,CASSPTATDTQYF
TRBJ2-7,TRBV27,-,-,TGTGCCAGCAGTTTATCGGTCCTCTCCTACGAGCAGTACTTC,CASSLSVLSYEQYF
TRBJ1-2,TRBV9,-,-,TGTGCCAGCAGCGTAGAACAGGCCGGGAGCGGCTACACCTTC,CASSVEQAGSGYTF